Listed below are T cell receptor beta chains from one sample, sequenced in a study of early T cells in non-severe SARS-CoV-2 infection. TCRdb recomputed calls from the 5' RACE reads with MiXCR, one row per CDR3 protein. The repertoire holds approximately 60,000 distinct CDR3 sequences, around 12% seen once, with approximately 2.9% in the top ten. Sequenced input: whole blood. The receptors derive from an adult who was a healthcare worker with PCR-confirmed SARS-CoV-2 infection or an uninfected control (not recorded which). CDR3s leave out the opening cysteine and the closing phenylalanine or tryptophan. Size values are once, few and many counts, or a class for expanded clones, and some rows have none.

size: -; V: TRBV30; length: 15; CDR3: AWSGLAGGQSTDTQY
size: many; V: TRBV7-9; length: 11; CDR3: ASSLKGYNEQF
size: many; V: TRBV20-1; length: 15; CDR3: SALTIWPGLNTDTQY
size: -; V: TRBV6-5; length: 13; CDR3: ASSYRGPEGNTIY
size: -; V: TRBV19; length: 17; CDR3: ASSIDVPLQGRPDNEQF
size: few; V: TRBV29-1; length: 11; CDR3: SVEDSGTYEQY
size: many; V: TRBV9; length: 16; CDR3: ASSPGTSLGSGGETQY
size: few; V: TRBV28; length: 10; CDR3: ASSRTDYEQY
size: few; V: TRBV6-1; length: 15; CDR3: ASGGGLRDRLDNEQF
size: few; V: TRBV28; length: 14; CDR3: ASRPRRGRDTDTQY
size: many; V: TRBV6-7; length: 14; CDR3: APEVGETSSYNEQF
size: many; V: TRBV6-2/TRBV6-3; length: 12; CDR3: ASTSGGGEETQY
size: many; V: TRBV6-5; length: 13; CDR3: ASRRGRIKNYGYT
size: many; V: TRBV20-1; length: 12; CDR3: SASVGITTDTQY
size: many; V: TRBV12-3/TRBV12-4; length: 12; CDR3: ASTLGDRNYGYT
size: many; V: TRBV5-5; length: 15; CDR3: ASSLDARPSGHNEQF
size: -; V: TRBV30; length: 12; CDR3: AWGGGSPNQPQH
size: -; V: TRBV9; length: 12; CDR3: ASSVDRWGIFLF
size: -; V: TRBV29-1; length: 11; CDR3: SVSGVRGYEQY
size: many; V: TRBV7-9; length: 11; CDR3: ASSPGQRYEQY